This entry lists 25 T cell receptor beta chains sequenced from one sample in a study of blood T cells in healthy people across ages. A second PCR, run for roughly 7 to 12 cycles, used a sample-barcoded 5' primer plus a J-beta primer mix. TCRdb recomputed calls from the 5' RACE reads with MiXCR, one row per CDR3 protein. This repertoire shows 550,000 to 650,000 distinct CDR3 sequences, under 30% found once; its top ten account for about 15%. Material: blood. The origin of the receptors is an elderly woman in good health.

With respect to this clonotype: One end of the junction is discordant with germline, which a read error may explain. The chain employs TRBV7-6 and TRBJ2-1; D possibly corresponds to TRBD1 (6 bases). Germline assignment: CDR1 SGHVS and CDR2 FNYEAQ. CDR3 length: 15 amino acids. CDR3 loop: CASSLQQGSHNEQFF. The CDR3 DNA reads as TGTGCCAGCAGCTTACAACAGGGCTCCCACAATGAGCAGTTCTTC.

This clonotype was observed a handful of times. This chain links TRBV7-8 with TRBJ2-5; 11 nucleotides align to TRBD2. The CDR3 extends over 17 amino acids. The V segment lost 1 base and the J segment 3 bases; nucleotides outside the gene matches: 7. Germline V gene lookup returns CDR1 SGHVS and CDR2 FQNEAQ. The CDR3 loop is CASSLEHLLAGEETQYF. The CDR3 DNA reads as TGTGCCAGCAGCTTAGAGCACCTACTAGCGGGAGAAGAGACCCAGTACTTC.

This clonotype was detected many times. The DNA of the CDR3 is TGTGCCAGCAGTTGGACAGGGGCGGTGAACACTGAAGCTTTCTTT. It is translated as CASSWTGAVNTEAFF. This sequence joins TRBV7-2 and TRBJ1-1, with TRBD1 matching over 9 bases. The V segment lost 6 bases and the J segment 0 bases; nucleotides outside the gene matches: 5. Germline assignment: CDR1 SGHTA and CDR2 FQGNSA. This CDR3 is 15 amino acids long.

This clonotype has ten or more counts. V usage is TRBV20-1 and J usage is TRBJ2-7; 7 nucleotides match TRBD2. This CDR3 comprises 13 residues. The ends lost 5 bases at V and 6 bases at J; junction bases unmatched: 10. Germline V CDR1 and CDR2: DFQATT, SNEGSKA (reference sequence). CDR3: CSADPGGNSEQYF. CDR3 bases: TGCAGTGCTGACCCCGGGGGGAACTCCGAGCAGTACTTC.

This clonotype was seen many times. The DNA of the CDR3 is TGCAGCGTTGACCGGGGGGGAGATACGCAGTATTTT. Translated: CSVDRGGDTQYF. The rearrangement links TRBV29-1 to TRBJ2-3; TRBD2 agrees at 8 bases. This CDR3 has 12 residues. The trim removed 3 bases at V and 5 bases at J, leaving 1 base unmatched. The germline CDR1 and CDR2 sequences are SQVTM and ANQGSEA.

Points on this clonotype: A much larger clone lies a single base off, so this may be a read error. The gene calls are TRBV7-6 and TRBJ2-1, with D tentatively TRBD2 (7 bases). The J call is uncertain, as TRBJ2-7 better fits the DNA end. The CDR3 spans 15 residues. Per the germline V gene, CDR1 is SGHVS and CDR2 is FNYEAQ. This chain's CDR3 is CASSALGGAYNEQYF. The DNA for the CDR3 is TGTGCCAGCAGCGCCTTAGGGGGGGCCTACAATGAGCAGTACTTC.

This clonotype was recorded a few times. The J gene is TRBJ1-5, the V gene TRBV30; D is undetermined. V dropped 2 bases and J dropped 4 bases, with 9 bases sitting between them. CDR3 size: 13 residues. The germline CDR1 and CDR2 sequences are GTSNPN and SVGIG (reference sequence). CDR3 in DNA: TGTGCCTGGAGTACCCTGTCGAATCAGCCCCAGCATTTT. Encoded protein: CAWSTLSNQPQHF.

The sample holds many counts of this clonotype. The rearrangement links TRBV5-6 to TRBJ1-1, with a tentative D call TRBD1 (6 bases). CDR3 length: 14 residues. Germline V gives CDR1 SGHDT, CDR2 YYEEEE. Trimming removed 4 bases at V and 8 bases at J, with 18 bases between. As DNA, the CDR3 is TGTGCCAGCAGCCCCATGGGACAAGGGACGGAAGCTTTCTTT. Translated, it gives CASSPMGQGTEAFF.

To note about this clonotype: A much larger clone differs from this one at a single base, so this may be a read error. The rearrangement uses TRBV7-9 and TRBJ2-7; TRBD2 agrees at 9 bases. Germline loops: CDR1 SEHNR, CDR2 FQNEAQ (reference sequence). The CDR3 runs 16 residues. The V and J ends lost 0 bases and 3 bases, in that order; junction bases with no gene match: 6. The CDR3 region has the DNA TGTGCCAGCAGCTTAGCGACCGGGACTAGCTGCTACGAGCAGTACTTC. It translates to CASSLATGTSCYEQYF.

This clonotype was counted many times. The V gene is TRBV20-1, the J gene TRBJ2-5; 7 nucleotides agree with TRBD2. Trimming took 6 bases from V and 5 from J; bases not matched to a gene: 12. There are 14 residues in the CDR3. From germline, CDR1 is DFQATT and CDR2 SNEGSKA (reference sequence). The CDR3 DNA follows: TGCAGTGCCGCTCCGGGGGGTACAATGGAGACCCAGTACTTC. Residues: CSAAPGGTMETQYF.

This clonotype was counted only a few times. The CDR3 DNA reads as TGCGCCAGCAGCCAGGACAGGGCCAGCTATGGCTACACCTTC. It yields the protein CASSQDRASYGYTF. The chain couples TRBV5-1 to TRBJ1-2; 8 bases map to TRBD1. V lost 4 bases, J lost 4 bases, and 6 bases stayed unmatched. This CDR3 spans 14 amino acids. Germline lookup yields CDR1 SGHRS and CDR2 YFSETQ.

CDR3 sequence (DNA): TGTGCCAGCAGCCTAACACTAGCCGGAATGGGTACGCAGTATTTT. This codes for CASSLTLAGMGTQYF. The chain uses TRBV6-2 or TRBV6-3 and TRBJ2-3, with D possibly matching TRBD2 (6 bases). The CDR3 extends over 15 amino acids. Germline V lookup: CDR1 MNHEY, CDR2 SVGEGT. V lost 6 bases, J lost 8 bases, and 21 bases lay in between.

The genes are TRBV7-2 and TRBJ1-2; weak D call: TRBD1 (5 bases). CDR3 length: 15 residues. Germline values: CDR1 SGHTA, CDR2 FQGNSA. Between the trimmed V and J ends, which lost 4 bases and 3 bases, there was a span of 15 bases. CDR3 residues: CASSSRPGTDYGYTF. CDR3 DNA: TGTGCCAGCAGCTCACGCCCTGGGACCGACTATGGCTACACCTTC.

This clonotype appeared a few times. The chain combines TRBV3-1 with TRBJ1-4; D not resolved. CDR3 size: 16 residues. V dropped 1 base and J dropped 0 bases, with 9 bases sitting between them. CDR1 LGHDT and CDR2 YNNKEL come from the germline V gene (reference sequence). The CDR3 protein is CASSQGNPATNEKLFF. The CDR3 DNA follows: TGTGCCAGCAGCCAAGGAAACCCTGCAACTAATGAAAAACTGTTTTTT.

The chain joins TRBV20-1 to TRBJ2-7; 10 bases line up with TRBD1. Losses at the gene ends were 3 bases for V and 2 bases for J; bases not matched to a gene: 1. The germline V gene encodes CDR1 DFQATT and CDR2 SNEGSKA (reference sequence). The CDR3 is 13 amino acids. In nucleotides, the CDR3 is TGCAGTGCTAGGGACAGGGGGACCTACGAGCAGTACTTC. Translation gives CSARDRGTYEQYF.

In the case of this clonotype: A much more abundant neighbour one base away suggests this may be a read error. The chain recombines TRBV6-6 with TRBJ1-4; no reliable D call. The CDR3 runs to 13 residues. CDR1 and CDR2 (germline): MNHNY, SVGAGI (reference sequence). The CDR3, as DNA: TGTGCCACCGCCCGCGACCCTAATGAAGAACTGTTTTTT. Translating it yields CATARDPNEELFF.

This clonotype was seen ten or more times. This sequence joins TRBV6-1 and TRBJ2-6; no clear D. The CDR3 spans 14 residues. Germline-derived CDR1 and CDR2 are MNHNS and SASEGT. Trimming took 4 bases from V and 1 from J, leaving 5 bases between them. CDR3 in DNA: TGTGCCAGCAGTGCCGCATCTGGGGCCAACGTCCTGACTTTC. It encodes CASSAASGANVLTF.

The CDR3 sequence: CASSLSGGSCNEQYF. DNA of the CDR3: TGTGCCAGCAGCCTTAGCGGGGGCTCCTGCAATGAGCAGTACTTC. The V call is TRBV7-3, the J call TRBJ2-1, with TRBD2 matching over 9 bases. The end of the DNA is better explained by TRBJ2-7, so the J call may be wrong. The CDR3 is 15 residues long. The germline gives CDR1 SGHTA, CDR2 FQGTGA.

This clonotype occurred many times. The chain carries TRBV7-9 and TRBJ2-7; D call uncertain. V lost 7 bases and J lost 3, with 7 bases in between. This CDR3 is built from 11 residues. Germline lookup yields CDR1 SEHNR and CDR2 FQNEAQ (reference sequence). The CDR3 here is CASTLDYEQYF. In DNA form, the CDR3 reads TGTGCCAGCACCCTCGACTACGAGCAGTACTTC. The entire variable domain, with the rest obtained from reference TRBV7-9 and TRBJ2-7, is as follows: DTGVSQNPRHKITKRGQNVTFRCDPISEHNRLYWYRQTLGQGPEFLTYFQNEAQLEKSRLLSDRFSAERPKGSFSTLEIQRTEQGDSAMYLCASTLDYEQYFGPGTRLTVT.

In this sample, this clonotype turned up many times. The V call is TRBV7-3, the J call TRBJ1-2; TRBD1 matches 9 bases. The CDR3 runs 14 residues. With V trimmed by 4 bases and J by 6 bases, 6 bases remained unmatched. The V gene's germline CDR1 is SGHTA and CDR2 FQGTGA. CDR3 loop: CASSSGTGNDGYTF. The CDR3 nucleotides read TGTGCCAGCAGCTCCGGGACAGGGAACGATGGCTACACCTTC.

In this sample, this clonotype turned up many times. The DNA for the CDR3 is TGTGCCAGCAGCTCCCCCGGGTTTCAAGAGACCCAGTACTTC. Translated, it gives CASSSPGFQETQYF. The chain is built from TRBV5-6 and TRBJ2-5; D not resolved. There are 14 residues in the CDR3. The V end was cut by 3 bases, the J end by 2 bases, with 11 bases between. CDR1 SGHDT and CDR2 YYEEEE come from the germline V gene. The full variable domain, its missing parts supplied by reference TRBV5-6 and TRBJ2-5, is DAGVTQSPTHLIKTRGQQVTLRCSPKSGHDTVSWYQQALGQGPQFIFQYYEEEERQRGNFPDRFSGHQFPNYSSELNVNALLLGDSALYLCASSSPGFQETQYFGPGTRLLVL.

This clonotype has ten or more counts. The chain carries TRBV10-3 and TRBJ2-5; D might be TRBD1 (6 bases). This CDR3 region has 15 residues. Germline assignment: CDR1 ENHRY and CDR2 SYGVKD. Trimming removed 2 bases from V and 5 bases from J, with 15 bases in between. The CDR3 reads CAISEVGLGAETQYF. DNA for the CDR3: TGTGCCATCAGTGAGGTTGGTTTGGGGGCGGAGACCCAGTACTTC.

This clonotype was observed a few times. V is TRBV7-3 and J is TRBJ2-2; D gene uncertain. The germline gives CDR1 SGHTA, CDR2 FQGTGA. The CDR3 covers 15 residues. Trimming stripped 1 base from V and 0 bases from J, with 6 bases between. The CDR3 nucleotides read TGTGCCAGCAGCTTAAGACCAGCGAACACCGGGGAGCTGTTTTTT. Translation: CASSLRPANTGELFF.

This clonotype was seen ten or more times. The CDR3 region has the DNA TGTGCCAGCAGCCAAGCGGGGGCCATCTACGAGCAGTACTTC. This codes for CASSQAGAIYEQYF. The chain links TRBV3-1 to TRBJ2-7; D possibly uses TRBD1 or TRBD2 (6 bases each). This CDR3 contains 14 residues. V was clipped by 1 base and J by 3 bases, with 10 bases between them. Germline loops: CDR1 LGHDT, CDR2 YNNKEL (reference sequence).

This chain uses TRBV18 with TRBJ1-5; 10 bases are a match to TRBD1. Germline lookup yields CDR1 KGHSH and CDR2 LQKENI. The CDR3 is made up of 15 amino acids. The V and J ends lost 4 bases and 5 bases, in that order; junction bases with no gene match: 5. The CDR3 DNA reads TGTGCCAGCTCACAGGACAGGGGGGCGGATCAGCCCCAGCATTTT. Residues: CASSQDRGADQPQHF.